This TCR beta chain was retrieved from a study of blood T cell repertoires in COVID-19. TCRdb keeps only in-frame clones here, not all; method: immunoSEQ multiplex PCR. The sample lists about 26,000 clones, around 65% seen once, with approximately 7% in the top ten. This clone occurred a few times. Sequencing input: peripheral blood. This clonotype originated in a man aged 55 to 69 with active or convalescent COVID-19.

Here the CDR3 DNA reads TGCGCCAGCAGCTTTGGGGACTATACTGACTACGAGCAGTACTTC. Translating it yields CASSFGDYTDYEQYF. The V gene is TRBV5-1, the J gene TRBJ2-7, with TRBD2 matching over 7 bases. After removal of 2 bases from V and 3 bases from J, the junction contained 8 bases not matched to a gene. The CDR3 loop spans 15 amino acids. In germline, CDR1 is SGHRS, CDR2 YFSETQ.